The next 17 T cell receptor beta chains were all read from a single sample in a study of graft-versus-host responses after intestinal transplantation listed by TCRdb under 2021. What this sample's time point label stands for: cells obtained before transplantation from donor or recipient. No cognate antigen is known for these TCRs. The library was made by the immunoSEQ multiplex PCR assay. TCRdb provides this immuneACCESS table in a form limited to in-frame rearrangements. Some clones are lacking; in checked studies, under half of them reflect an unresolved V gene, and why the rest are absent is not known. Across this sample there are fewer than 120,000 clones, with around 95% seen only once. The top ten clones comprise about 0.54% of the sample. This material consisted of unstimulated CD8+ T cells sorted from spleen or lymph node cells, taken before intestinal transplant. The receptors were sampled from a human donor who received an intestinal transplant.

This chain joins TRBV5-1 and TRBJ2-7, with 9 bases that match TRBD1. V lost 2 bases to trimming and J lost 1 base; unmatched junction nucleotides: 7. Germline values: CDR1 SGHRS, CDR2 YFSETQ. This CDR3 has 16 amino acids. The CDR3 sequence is CASSLGTGISSYEQYF. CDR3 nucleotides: TGCGCCAGCAGCTTAGGGACAGGGATTTCTTCCTACGAGCAGTACTTC.

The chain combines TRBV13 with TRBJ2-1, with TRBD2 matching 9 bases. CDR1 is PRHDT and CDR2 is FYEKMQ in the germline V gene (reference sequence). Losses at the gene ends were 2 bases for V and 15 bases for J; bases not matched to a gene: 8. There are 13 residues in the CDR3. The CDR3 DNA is TGTGCCAGCAGCTTATCGGCGGGAGGGCCTCTGTTCTTC. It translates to CASSLSAGGPLFF.

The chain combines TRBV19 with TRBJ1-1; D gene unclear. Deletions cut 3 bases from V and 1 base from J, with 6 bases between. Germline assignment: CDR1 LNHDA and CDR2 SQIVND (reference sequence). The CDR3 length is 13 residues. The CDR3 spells CASSISANTEAFF. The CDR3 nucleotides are TGTGCCAGTAGTATCTCGGCGAACACTGAAGCTTTCTTT.

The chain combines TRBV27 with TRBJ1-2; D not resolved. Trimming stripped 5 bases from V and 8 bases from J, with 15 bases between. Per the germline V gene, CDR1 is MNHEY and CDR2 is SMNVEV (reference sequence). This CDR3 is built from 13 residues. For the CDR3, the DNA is TGTGCCAGCAGTCCCCTTAATCCGCGCGGCTACACCTTC. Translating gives CASSPLNPRGYTF.

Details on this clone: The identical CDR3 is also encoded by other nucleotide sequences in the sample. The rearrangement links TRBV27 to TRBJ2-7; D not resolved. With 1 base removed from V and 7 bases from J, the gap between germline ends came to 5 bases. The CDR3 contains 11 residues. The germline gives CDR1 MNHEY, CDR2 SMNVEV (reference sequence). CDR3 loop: CASSLLGEQYF. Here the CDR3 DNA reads TGTGCCAGCAGTTTATTGGGTGAGCAGTACTTC.

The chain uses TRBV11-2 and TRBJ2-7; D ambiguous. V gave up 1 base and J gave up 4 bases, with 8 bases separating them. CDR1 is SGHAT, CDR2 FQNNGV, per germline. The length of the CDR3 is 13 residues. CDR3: CASSLATVYEQYF. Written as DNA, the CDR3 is TGTGCCAGCAGCTTAGCCACGGTGTACGAGCAGTACTTC.

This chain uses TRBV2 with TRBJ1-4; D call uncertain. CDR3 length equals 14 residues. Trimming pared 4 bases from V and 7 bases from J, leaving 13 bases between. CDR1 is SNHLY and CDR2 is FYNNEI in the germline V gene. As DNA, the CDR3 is TGTGCCAGCAGTGGGGGTCTATCGGGTGAAAAACTGTTTTTT. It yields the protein CASSGGLSGEKLFF.

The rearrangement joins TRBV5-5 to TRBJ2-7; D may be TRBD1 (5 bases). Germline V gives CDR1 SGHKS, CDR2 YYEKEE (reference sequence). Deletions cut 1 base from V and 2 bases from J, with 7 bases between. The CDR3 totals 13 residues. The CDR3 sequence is CASSLQGTYEQYF. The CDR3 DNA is TGTGCCAGCAGCTTGCAGGGAACCTACGAGCAGTACTTC.

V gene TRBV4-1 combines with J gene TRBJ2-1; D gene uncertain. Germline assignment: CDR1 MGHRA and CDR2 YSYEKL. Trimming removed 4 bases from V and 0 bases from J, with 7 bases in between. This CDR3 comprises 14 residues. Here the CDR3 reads CASSLESSYNEQFF. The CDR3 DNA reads TGCGCCAGCAGCCTGGAGAGCTCCTACAATGAGCAGTTCTTC.

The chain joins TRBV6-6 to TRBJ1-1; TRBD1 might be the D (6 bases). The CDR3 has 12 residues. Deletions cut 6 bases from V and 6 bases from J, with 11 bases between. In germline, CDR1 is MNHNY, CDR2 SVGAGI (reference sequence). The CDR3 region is CASSSRGAEAFF. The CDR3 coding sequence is TGTGCCAGCAGCTCAAGGGGGGCTGAAGCTTTCTTT.

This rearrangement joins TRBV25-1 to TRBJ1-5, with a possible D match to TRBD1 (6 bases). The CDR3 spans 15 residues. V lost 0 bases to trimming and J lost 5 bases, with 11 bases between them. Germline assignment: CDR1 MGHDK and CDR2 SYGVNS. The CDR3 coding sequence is TGTGCCAGCAGTGAATATCCCAGGGGAGATCAGCCCCAGCATTTT. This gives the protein CASSEYPRGDQPQHF.

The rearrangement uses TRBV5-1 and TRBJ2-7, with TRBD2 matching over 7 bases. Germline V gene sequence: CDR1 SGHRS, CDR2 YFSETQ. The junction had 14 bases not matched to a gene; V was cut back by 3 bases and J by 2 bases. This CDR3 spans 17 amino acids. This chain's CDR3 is CASSSMSYGLDAYEQYF. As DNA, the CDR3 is TGCGCCAGCAGCTCAATGAGCTACGGACTAGATGCCTACGAGCAGTACTTC.

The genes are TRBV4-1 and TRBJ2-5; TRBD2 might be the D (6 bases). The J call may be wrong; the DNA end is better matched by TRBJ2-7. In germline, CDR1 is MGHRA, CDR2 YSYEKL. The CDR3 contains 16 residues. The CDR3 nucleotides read TGCGCCAGCAGCCAAGATCACGGGGGACTTGACTACGAGCAGTACTTC. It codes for CASSQDHGGLDYEQYF.

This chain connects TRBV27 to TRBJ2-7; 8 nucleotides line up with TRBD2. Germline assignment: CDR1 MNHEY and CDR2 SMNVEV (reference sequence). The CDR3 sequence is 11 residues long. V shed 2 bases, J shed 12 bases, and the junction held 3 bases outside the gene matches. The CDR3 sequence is CASSLGTRRYF. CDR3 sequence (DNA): TGTGCCAGCAGTTTAGGGACTAGACGGTACTTC.

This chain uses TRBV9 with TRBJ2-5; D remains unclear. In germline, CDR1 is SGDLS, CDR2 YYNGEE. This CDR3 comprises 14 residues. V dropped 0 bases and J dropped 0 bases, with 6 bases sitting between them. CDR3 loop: CASSVAVYQETQYF. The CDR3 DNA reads TGTGCCAGCAGCGTAGCGGTGTACCAAGAGACCCAGTACTTC.

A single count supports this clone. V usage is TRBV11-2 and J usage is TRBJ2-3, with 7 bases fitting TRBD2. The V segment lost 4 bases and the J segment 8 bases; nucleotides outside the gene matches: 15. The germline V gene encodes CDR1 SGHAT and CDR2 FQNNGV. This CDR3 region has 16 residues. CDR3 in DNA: TGTGCCAGCAGCTATCCCAACCTGGGGGGGGTGGTTACGCAGTATTTT. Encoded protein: CASSYPNLGGVVTQYF.

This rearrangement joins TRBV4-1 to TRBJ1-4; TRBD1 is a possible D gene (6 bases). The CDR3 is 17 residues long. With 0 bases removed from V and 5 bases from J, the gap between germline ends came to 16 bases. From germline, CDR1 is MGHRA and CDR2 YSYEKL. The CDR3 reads CASSQEGLERGNEKLFF. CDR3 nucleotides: TGCGCCAGCAGCCAAGAAGGCCTCGAGAGGGGGAATGAAAAACTGTTTTTT.